This is a list of T cell receptor beta chains from one sample in a study of neoadjuvant anti-PD-1 for oral cavity cancer. Libraries were prepared by immunoSEQ multiplex PCR; TCRdb keeps only in-frame clonotypes and omits some of them. Of more than 13,000 clones listed, about 75% were seen once; the top ten hold 2.2%. This material consisted of PBMCs, taken after nivolumab (anti-PD-1) treatment. Receptor source: a person aged 35 to 85 with oral cavity squamous cell carcinoma. Both conserved end residues are part of each CDR3. The D gene is left open where the match is weak. The size field is filled for only some rows; it gives once, few, many or a size class.

>.|TRBV5-1|.|TRBJ1-5
CASSLGPPSNQPQHF
TGCGCCAGCAGCTTGGGACCGCCAAGCAATCAGCCCCAGCATTTT
>few|TRBV19|.|TRBJ1-5
CASSIAVYSNQPQHF
TGTGCCAGTAGTATAGCAGTTTATAGCAATCAGCCCCAGCATTTT
>.|TRBV7-9|.|TRBJ1-3
CASSRGGTVVSGNTIYF
TGTGCCAGCAGCCGCGGCGGGACGGTCGTTTCTGGAAACACCATATATTTT
>.|TRBV7-8|.|TRBJ1-1
CASSLLGWGRGTEAFF
TGTGCCAGCAGCTTACTGGGATGGGGGAGGGGCACTGAAGCTTTCTTT
>.|TRBV10-1|.|TRBJ2-7
CASPQPYEQYF
TGCGCCAGTCCGCAACCCTACGAGCAGTACTTC
>.|TRBV28|.|TRBJ2-7
CASRARSTYEQYF
TGTGCCAGCAGGGCGCGCTCCACCTACGAGCAGTACTTC
>once|TRBV28|TRBD2|TRBJ2-3
CASSSPYKLAGDSDTQYF
TGTGCCAGCAGTTCCCCTTACAAACTAGCGGGAGATTCAGATACGCAGTATTTT
>.|TRBV5-5|.|TRBJ2-4
CASSIAPGNIQYF
TGTGCCAGCAGCATCGCTCCAGGGAACATTCAGTACTTC
>once|TRBV9|TRBD1|TRBJ1-1
CASSATGENTEAFF
TGTGCCAGCAGCGCGACAGGGGAGAACACTGAAGCTTTCTTT
>.|TRBV2|.|TRBJ2-1
CASSEVRGDEQFF
TGTGCCAGCAGTGAAGTAAGGGGAGATGAGCAGTTCTTC
>.|TRBV30|TRBD2|TRBJ2-7
CAWEGTSGSYEQYF
TGTGCCTGGGAGGGGACTAGCGGCTCCTACGAGCAGTACTTC
>.|TRBV6-1|.|TRBJ1-2
CASSEVPSARRPGGGYTF
TGTGCCAGCAGTGAAGTCCCGTCGGCCAGACGACCGGGCGGTGGCTACACCTTC
>.|TRBV7-9|.|TRBJ2-1
CASSLDLIHEQFF
TGTGCCAGCAGCTTAGACTTGATCCATGAGCAGTTCTTC
>.|TRBV5-8|TRBD1|TRBJ2-7
CASSWAGGTYEQYF
TGTGCCAGCAGCTGGGCAGGGGGAACCTACGAGCAGTACTTC
>.|TRBV19|.|TRBJ2-3
CASSLRGRGAGDTQYF
TGTGCCAGTAGTCTCAGAGGGAGGGGGGCCGGAGATACTCAGTATTTT
>few|TRBV7-9|.|TRBJ1-1
CASFLGVGTEAFF
TGTGCCAGCTTCCTCGGGGTGGGCACTGAAGCTTTCTTT
>.|TRBV10-3|TRBD1|TRBJ2-4
CAISESDVTGTLAKNIQYF
TGTGCCATCAGTGAGAGTGACGTGACAGGGACGTTAGCCAAAAACATTCAGTACTTC
>.|TRBV28|.|TRBJ2-7
CASREDIYEQYF
TGTGCCAGCAGGGAGGACATCTACGAGCAGTACTTC
>.|TRBV5-1|.|TRBJ2-3
CASTQGADTQYF
TGCGCCAGCACACAGGGAGCAGATACGCAGTATTTT
>few|TRBV4-1|.|TRBJ1-4
CASSRVPGASNEKLFF
TGCGCCAGCAGCCGCGTTCCCGGAGCCTCAAATGAAAAACTGTTTTTT
>.|TRBV7-2|.|TRBJ1-6
CASSLRGIINSPLHF
TGTGCCAGCAGCTTAAGGGGCATTATAAATTCACCCCTCCACTTT
>.|TRBV9|.|TRBJ2-5
CASSPPEAQETQYF
TGTGCCAGCAGCCCCCCCGAAGCCCAAGAGACCCAGTACTTC
>.|TRBV7-3|TRBD2|TRBJ2-1
CASSLRAGAGDNEQFF
TGTGCCAGCAGCTTAAGAGCGGGAGCGGGGGACAATGAGCAGTTCTTC
>.|TRBV27|TRBD2|TRBJ2-5
CASSSSSGKAQETQYF
TGTGCCAGCAGTTCAAGTAGCGGGAAGGCCCAAGAGACCCAGTACTTC
>.|TRBV4-1|TRBD2|TRBJ2-5
CASSQDTGGQETQYF
TGCGCCAGCAGCCAAGATACGGGGGGTCAAGAGACCCAGTACTTC
>.|TRBV30|TRBD2|TRBJ2-3
CAWTDRAGSADTQYF
TGTGCCTGGACTGATCGAGCGGGGTCTGCAGATACGCAGTATTTT
>.|TRBV4-1|.|TRBJ1-4
CASSQGRSAAEKLFF
TGCGCCAGCAGCCAAGGCAGGTCAGCAGCCGAAAAACTGTTTTTT
>few|TRBV2|.|TRBJ1-2
CASSEGRSNNYGYTF
TGTGCCAGCAGTGAAGGCCGTTCGAATAACTATGGCTACACCTTC
>few|TRBV6-6|TRBD1|TRBJ1-5
CASKRDRNNQPQHF
TGTGCCAGCAAAAGGGACAGAAATAATCAGCCCCAGCATTTT
>once|TRBV9|.|TRBJ2-3
CASSRGQNTDTQYF
TGTGCCAGCAGCCGGGGGCAGAACACAGATACGCAGTATTTT
>.|TRBV19|.|TRBJ1-4
CASSVTAAGNEKLFF
TGTGCCAGTAGTGTGACAGCGGCGGGTAATGAAAAACTGTTTTTT
>.|TRBV6-5|TRBD1|TRBJ2-7
CASSYAGQGAYEQYF
TGTGCCAGCAGTTATGCGGGACAGGGGGCTTACGAGCAGTACTTC
>.|TRBV2|TRBD2|TRBJ2-7
CASTVTSLTHEQYF
TGTGCCAGCACCGTGACTAGCCTAACCCACGAGCAGTACTTC
>.|TRBV7-9|.|TRBJ2-2
CASSLKYLNTGELFF
TGTGCCAGCAGCTTAAAATACTTGAACACCGGGGAGCTGTTTTTT
>.|TRBV5-6|.|TRBJ2-1
CASSILRTDIVGNEQFF
TGTGCCAGCAGCATACTCCGGACAGACATCGTGGGCAATGAGCAGTTCTTC
>.|TRBV5-1|TRBD1|TRBJ2-1
CASSEKGTGGNEQFF
TGCGCCAGCAGCGAGAAGGGGACAGGGGGAAATGAGCAGTTCTTC
>.|TRBV7-9|TRBD1|TRBJ1-1
CASSLGQGTEAFF
TGTGCCAGCAGCTTGGGACAGGGCACTGAAGCTTTCTTT
>.|TRBV7-9|.|TRBJ2-5
CASSLARGQETQYF
TGTGCCAGCAGCTTAGCGCGGGGTCAAGAGACCCAGTACTTC
>.|TRBV6-1|.|TRBJ2-2
CAYASGARTGELFF
TGTGCCTACGCGTCGGGGGCTCGGACCGGGGAGCTGTTTTTT
>.|TRBV30|TRBD2|TRBJ2-1
CAWRPGLGIWEQFF
TGTGCCTGGAGACCGGGACTAGGCATTTGGGAGCAGTTCTTC
>.|TRBV10-3|.|TRBJ2-7
CAISESGEQYF
TGTGCCATCAGTGAGTCGGGGGAGCAGTACTTC
>.|TRBV5-1|.|TRBJ2-5
CASSLDRGGETQYF
TGCGCCAGCAGCTTGGACAGGGGAGGAGAGACCCAGTACTTC
>.|TRBV7-8|TRBD1|TRBJ2-5
CASSPHVLASRGETQYF
TGTGCCAGCAGCCCACATGTCTTAGCTAGCAGGGGGGAGACCCAGTACTTC
>once|TRBV7-3|TRBD2|TRBJ2-3
CASSLGLAVTDTQYF
TGTGCCAGCAGCTTGGGACTAGCGGTCACAGATACGCAGTATTTT
>.|TRBV29-1|.|TRBJ1-1
CSSAQGGPEAFF
TGCAGCTCCGCCCAGGGTGGCCCTGAAGCTTTCTTT
>.|TRBV15|.|TRBJ2-5
CATSRSRLEGGDETQYF
TGTGCCACCAGCAGAAGCCGTTTAGAGGGCGGGGACGAGACCCAGTACTTC
>once|TRBV6-1|.|TRBJ2-7
CAIDVRISYEQYF
TGTGCCATCGACGTCAGGATTTCCTACGAGCAGTACTTC
>.|TRBV7-2|.|TRBJ2-1
CASSSMAQGRNEQFF
TGTGCCAGCAGCTCAATGGCCCAGGGGAGGAATGAGCAGTTCTTC
>.|TRBV5-8|TRBD1|TRBJ2-7
CASRRDRGLMNEQYF
TGTGCCAGCAGACGAGACAGGGGGCTGATGAACGAGCAGTACTTC
>once|TRBV7-9|.|TRBJ2-7
CASSSGGSGGDEQYF
TGTGCCAGCAGCTCCGGGGGTAGCGGAGGGGACGAGCAGTACTTC
>.|TRBV30|.|TRBJ1-2
CAWTLKVGQGYTF
TGTGCCTGGACCCTAAAGGTCGGGCAGGGCTACACCTTC
>.|TRBV7-9|.|TRBJ2-5
CASSGRDFGDRETQYF
TGTGCCAGCAGCGGACGGGACTTCGGGGACCGGGAGACCCAGTACTTC
>.|TRBV19|.|TRBJ1-1
CASSSQKDTEAFF
TGTGCCAGTAGCTCCCAAAAGGACACTGAAGCTTTCTTT
>.|TRBV19|.|TRBJ1-2
CASSIGFGFYGYTF
TGTGCCAGTAGTATAGGCTTCGGGTTCTATGGCTACACCTTC
>once|TRBV30|.|TRBJ2-3
CAWRTNLRDTQYF
TGTGCCTGGAGGACTAACCTACGAGATACGCAGTATTTT
>once|TRBV6-1|TRBD1|TRBJ2-7
CASSGAGGGGYEQYF
TGTGCCAGCAGTGGAGCAGGGGGCGGCGGGTACGAGCAGTACTTC
>.|TRBV5-5|.|TRBJ2-3
CASSLESTDTQYF
TGTGCCAGCAGCTTGGAGAGCACAGATACGCAGTATTTT
>.|TRBV27|.|TRBJ1-1
CASSLSRGTEAFF
TGTGCCAGCAGTTTATCCCGGGGAACTGAAGCTTTCTTT
>.|TRBV5-1|TRBD2|TRBJ2-1
CASSLSGGATNEQFF
TGCGCCAGCAGCTTAAGCGGGGGGGCCACCAATGAGCAGTTCTTC
>.|TRBV4-1|.|TRBJ1-2
CASSQGGARATDYGYTF
TGCGCCAGCAGCCAAGGTGGTGCCAGGGCGACGGACTATGGCTACACCTTC